This record concerns one T cell receptor beta chain sequence. The data are from a study of blood T cell repertoires in COVID-19. For the study at large: The cDNA or gDNA used as material had been derived from T cells, B-cell-depleted T cells, or PBMCs.

This CDR3 has 12 residues. Deletions cut 4 bases from V and 4 bases from J, with 9 bases between. Germline CDR1 and CDR2: SQVTM and ANQGSEA. Study processing details: Nucleated cell number was recorded as an estimate derived from reference gene primer amplification. Sequencing used immunoSEQ multiplex PCR; TCRdb keeps in-frame clones, though not all of them. The V and J calls and clone size are taken from that table; D and trimming were inferred from the DNA. The table has under 300,000 clones, roughly nine tenths seen once; the top ten hold 0.94%. This receptor was obtained from a woman aged 40 to 55 who had recovered from COVID-19. Material for sequencing was peripheral blood. This sequence joins TRBV29-1 and TRBJ2-3; no reliable D call. The CDR3 region has the DNA TGCAGCGTTGCCAGTGGCTCAGATACGCAGTATTTT. Its protein is CSVASGSDTQYF.